These 10 T cell receptor beta chains share one sample of origin, sequenced in a study of immune evolution from preneoplasia to lung adenocarcinoma. Data came from immunoSEQ multiplex PCR; TCRdb stores just in-frame clones and leaves some out. This sample has more than 4,000 clones, with around nine tenths found just once. The sequencing sample was made of FFPE minimally invasive lung adenocarcinoma tissue. The receptors come from a donor of 70 years or more with lung adenocarcinoma.

The sample holds a few counts of this clone. The chain employs TRBV6-4 and TRBJ2-5, with TRBD2 identical over 11 bases. CDR3 length: 14 amino acids. V lost 3 bases to trimming and J lost 5 bases; unmatched junction nucleotides: 2. Per germline, CDR1 MRHNA and CDR2 SNTAGT. For the CDR3, the DNA is TGTGCCAGCAGTGAAACTAGCGGGAGTGAGACCCAGTACTTC. It codes for CASSETSGSETQYF.

This clone was seen once. The rearrangement joins TRBV2 to TRBJ2-1; TRBD2 agrees at 13 bases. The trim removed 6 bases at V and 12 bases at J, leaving 11 bases unmatched. The CDR3 extends over 15 amino acids. CDR1 and CDR2 (germline): SNHLY, FYNNEI. The chain's CDR3 is CASRGTSGRAPWQFF. The CDR3 nucleotides read TGTGCCAGCAGAGGTACTAGCGGGAGGGCCCCTTGGCAGTTCTTC.

The chain has TRBV7-3 and TRBJ2-7; D tentatively reads TRBD1 or TRBD2 (5 bases each). The germline gives CDR1 SGHTA, CDR2 FQGTGA. Trimming pared 0 bases from V and 6 bases from J, leaving 9 bases between. The CDR3 has 13 residues. The CDR3 coding sequence is TGTGCCAGCAGCTTAACCTATGGGGGCGAGCAGTACTTC. Amino acid sequence: CASSLTYGGEQYF.

The chain carries TRBV6-5 and TRBJ2-7, with 11 bases lining up with TRBD2. This CDR3 region has 13 residues. V dropped 6 bases and J dropped 4; count of bases not matched to a gene: 2. Germline CDR1 reads MNHEY; CDR2 reads SVGAGI. CDR3 loop: CASRGLADYEQYF. For the CDR3, the DNA is TGTGCCAGCAGGGGACTAGCGGATTACGAGCAGTACTTC.

This clone was found a few times. V is TRBV4-2 and J is TRBJ2-1; 10 bases line up with TRBD2. This CDR3 contains 15 residues. V shed 4 bases, J shed 7 bases, and the junction held 7 bases outside the gene matches. Germline values: CDR1 LGHNA, CDR2 YNFKEQ. The CDR3 reads CASSLKREGGNEQFF. DNA for the CDR3: TGTGCCAGCAGCCTAAAGCGGGAGGGCGGAAATGAGCAGTTCTTC.

The rearrangement links TRBV5-4 to TRBJ2-5; D gene unclear. This CDR3 is built from 12 residues. Germline lookup yields CDR1 SGHNT and CDR2 YYREEE (reference sequence). Deletions cut 0 bases from V and 2 bases from J, with 2 bases between. CDR3 residues: CASSLGQETQYF. The DNA for the CDR3 is TGTGCCAGCAGCTTGGGACAAGAGACCCAGTACTTC.

In the case of this clone: One junction end does not reproduce the germline sequence, and a read error may be involved. The rearrangement links TRBV6-1 to TRBJ2-5; D remains unclear. Germline CDR1 MNHNS, CDR2 SASEGT. This CDR3 has 14 amino acids. CDR3 amino acids: CASILGGSQGTQYF. CDR3 coding DNA: TGTGCCAGCATCCTAGGCGGCTCCCAAGGGACCCAGTACTTC.

The rearrangement joins TRBV2 to TRBJ2-7; D remains ambiguous. Germline values: CDR1 SNHLY, CDR2 FYNNEI. The CDR3 loop spans 13 amino acids. Trimming took off 6 bases at V and 0 bases at J, with 9 bases between the two ends. CDR3 coding DNA: TGTGCCAGCAGGGCGGTTCTCTCCTACGAGCAGTACTTC. As protein: CASRAVLSYEQYF.

The chain employs TRBV23-1 and TRBJ2-5, with a tentative D call TRBD1 (6 bases). TRBV23-1 is annotated as an ORF whose role is uncertain. The CDR3 covers 17 residues. V lost 7 bases, J lost 3 bases, and 24 bases lay in between. The chain's CDR3 is CASTHRGHERLEETQYF. The CDR3 DNA follows: TGCGCCAGCACCCACCGGGGACATGAGAGGTTGGAAGAGACCCAGTACTTC.

This chain joins TRBV30 and TRBJ2-7; TRBD2 matches 7 bases. Germline V lookup: CDR1 GTSNPN, CDR2 SVGIG (reference sequence). The ends lost 4 bases at V and 3 bases at J; junction bases unmatched: 9. This CDR3 has 14 residues. CDR3 coding DNA: TGTGCCTGGACCCCAGGAGTAGCGGGCTACGAGCAGTACTTC. Encoded protein: CAWTPGVAGYEQYF.